This T cell receptor beta chain was observed in a study of blood T cell repertoires in COVID-19. Assay used: immunoSEQ multiplex PCR; TCRdb lists only in-frame clones, some missing. The data show roughly 170,000 clones, under 90% seen once. Per the germline V gene, CDR1 is KGHSH and CDR2 is LQKENI. The germline V and J ends were trimmed by 6 bases and 3 bases, with 9 bases remaining between them. The CDR3 consists of 12 residues. Participants spanned ages about 18 to 89 years and resided in about 24 US areas. Grouping used clinical history reported by participants in a survey and questionnaire. Resolution of symptoms, clearance, or two negative PCRs was present in recovered Cohort 3 donors.

This clonotype was sampled from a man aged 45-65 years who had recovered from COVID-19. The chain links TRBV18 to TRBJ2-7, with a tentative D call TRBD1 (5 bases). The sample taken for sequencing was PBMCs or T cells enriched from blood (not recorded which). The CDR3: CASSPGRYEQYF. CDR3 DNA sequence: TGTGCCAGCTCCCCAGGGCGCTACGAGCAGTACTTC.